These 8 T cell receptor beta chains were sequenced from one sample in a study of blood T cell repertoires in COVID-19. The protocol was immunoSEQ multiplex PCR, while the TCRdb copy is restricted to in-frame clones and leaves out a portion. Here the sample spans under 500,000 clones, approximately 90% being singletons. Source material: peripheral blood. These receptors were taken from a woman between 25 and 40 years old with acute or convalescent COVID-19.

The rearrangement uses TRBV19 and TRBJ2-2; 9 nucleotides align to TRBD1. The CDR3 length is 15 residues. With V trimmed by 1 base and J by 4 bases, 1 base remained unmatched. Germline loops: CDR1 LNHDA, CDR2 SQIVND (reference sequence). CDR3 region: CASSIVQGATGELFF. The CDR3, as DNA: TGTGCCAGTAGTATAGTACAGGGGGCCACCGGGGAGCTGTTTTTT.

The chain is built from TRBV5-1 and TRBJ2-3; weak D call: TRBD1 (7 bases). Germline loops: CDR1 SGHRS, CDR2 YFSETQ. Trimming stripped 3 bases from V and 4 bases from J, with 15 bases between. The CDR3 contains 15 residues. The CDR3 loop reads CASSSGQGGADTQYF. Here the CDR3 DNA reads TGCGCCAGCAGCTCTGGTCAGGGGGGTGCAGATACGCAGTATTTT. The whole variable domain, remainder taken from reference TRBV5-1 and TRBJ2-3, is KAGVTQTPRYLIKTRGQQVTLSCSPISGHRSVSWYQQTPGQGLQFLFEYFSETQRNKGNFPGRFSGRQFSNSRSEMNVSTLELGDSALYLCASSSGQGGADTQYFGPGTRLTVL.

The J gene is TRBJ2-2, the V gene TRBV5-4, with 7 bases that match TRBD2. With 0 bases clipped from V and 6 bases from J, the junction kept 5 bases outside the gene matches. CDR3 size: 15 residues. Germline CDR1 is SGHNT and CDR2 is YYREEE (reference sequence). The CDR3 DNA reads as TGTGCCAGCAGCTTGGGCGGGGGATGGTCCGGGGAGCTGTTTTTT. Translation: CASSLGGGWSGELFF.

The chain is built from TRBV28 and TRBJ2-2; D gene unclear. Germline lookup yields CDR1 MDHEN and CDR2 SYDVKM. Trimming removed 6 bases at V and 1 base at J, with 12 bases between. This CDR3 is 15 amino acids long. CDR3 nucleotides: TGTGCCAGCAGATCGCAAGACAAGAACACCGGGGAGCTGTTTTTT. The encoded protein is CASRSQDKNTGELFF.

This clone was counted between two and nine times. In nucleotides, the CDR3 is TGCGCCAGCAGCCCCACGGGAGGCGCCAATAATTCACCCCTCCACTTT. The encoded protein is CASSPTGGANNSPLHF. This sequence joins TRBV4-1 and TRBJ1-6; D remains unclear. CDR1 MGHRA and CDR2 YSYEKL come from the germline V gene. CDR3 length: 16 amino acids. V lost 4 bases and J 5 bases, leaving 15 bases between the germline ends.

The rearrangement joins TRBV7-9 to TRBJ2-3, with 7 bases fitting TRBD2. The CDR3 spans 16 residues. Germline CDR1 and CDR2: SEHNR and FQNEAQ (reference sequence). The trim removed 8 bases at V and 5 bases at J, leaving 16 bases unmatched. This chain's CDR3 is CASLTPKGTIQDTQYF. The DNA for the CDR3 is TGTGCCAGCCTCACCCCTAAGGGGACTATCCAAGATACGCAGTATTTT.

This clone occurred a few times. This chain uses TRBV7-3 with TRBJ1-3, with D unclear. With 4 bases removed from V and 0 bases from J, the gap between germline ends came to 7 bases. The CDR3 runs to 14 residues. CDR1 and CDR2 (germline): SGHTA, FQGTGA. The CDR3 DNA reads TGTGCCAGCAGCTCGGGAAGCTCTGGAAACACCATATATTTT. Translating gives CASSSGSSGNTIYF.

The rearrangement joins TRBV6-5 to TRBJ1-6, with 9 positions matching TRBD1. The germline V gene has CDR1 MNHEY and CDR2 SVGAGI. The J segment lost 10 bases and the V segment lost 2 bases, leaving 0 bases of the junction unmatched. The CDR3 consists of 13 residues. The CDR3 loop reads CASSYGTGSPLHF. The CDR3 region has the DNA TGTGCCAGCAGTTACGGGACAGGGTCACCCCTCCACTTT.